The clone carrying this T cell receptor (beta chain) was detected many times. Researchers tagged individual cDNA molecules with unique molecular identifiers. TCRdb reprocessed the 5' RACE reads via MiXCR and lists one record per CDR3 protein. Counted here are 50,000 to 60,000 distinct CDR3 sequences, around 6.6% occurring once; the ten biggest clones make up more than 5%. The source of the sample is a study of early T cells in non-severe SARS-CoV-2 infection. V was shortened by 1 base and J by 7 bases, with 10 bases between the two germline ends. The CDR3 is 13 amino acids. Looked up from germline, CDR1 is MDHEN and CDR2 is SYDVKM.

Sequencing used whole blood, obtained at baseline. The TCR comes from an adult who was a healthcare worker with PCR-confirmed SARS-CoV-2 infection or an uninfected control (not recorded which). The chain joins TRBV28 to TRBJ2-5; D gene uncertain. CDR3 region: CASSLFQVGTQYF. The CDR3 DNA sequence: TGTGCCAGCAGTTTATTCCAGGTCGGGACCCAGTACTTC. The variable domain in full, completed from reference TRBV28 and TRBJ2-5, reads DVKVTQSSRYLVKRTGEKVFLECVQDMDHENMFWYRQDPGLGLRLIYFSYDVKMKEKGDIPEGYSVSREKKERFSLILESASTNQTSMYLCASSLFQVGTQYFGPGTRLLVL.